This T cell receptor (beta chain) was retrieved from a study of breast tumors, draining lymph nodes, adjacent tissues. Findings and limits, study-wide: Findings are consistent with lymph node origin and intratumoral expansion of most tumor T cells. Tumor and nontumor repertoires were significantly more similar in luminal-like than in basal-like breast cancer. Tumor TCR diversity was below lymph nodes but above nontumor tissue. The lymph node origin of tumor T cells was framed as consistent with a hypothesis, not demonstrated.

This clonotype was observed many times. The antigen is undetermined. TCRdb reanalysed the multiplex PCR reads using MiXCR and keeps one entry per CDR3 protein. Seen here are some 150,000 distinct CDR3 sequences, around 22% observed once, and the top ten hold just over 2.5%. The lymph nodes were axillary draining lymph nodes from breast cancer patients. Sequencing was performed on axillary lymph node tissue. The sequence came from a female donor with breast cancer. Some clones in this sample may be carry-over from other donors' samples.

CDR3: CASSLDRRAERYGELFF. The CDR3 nucleotides are TGTGCCAGCAGCTTGGATAGGAGGGCAGAGAGGTACGGGGAGCTGTTTTTT. V gene TRBV5-4 combines with J gene TRBJ2-2; the D gene is possibly TRBD2 (6 bases). CDR1 is SGHNT and CDR2 is YYREEE in the germline V gene (reference sequence). The CDR3 sequence is 17 residues long. The V and J ends lost 0 bases and 7 bases respectively, with 19 bases between them.